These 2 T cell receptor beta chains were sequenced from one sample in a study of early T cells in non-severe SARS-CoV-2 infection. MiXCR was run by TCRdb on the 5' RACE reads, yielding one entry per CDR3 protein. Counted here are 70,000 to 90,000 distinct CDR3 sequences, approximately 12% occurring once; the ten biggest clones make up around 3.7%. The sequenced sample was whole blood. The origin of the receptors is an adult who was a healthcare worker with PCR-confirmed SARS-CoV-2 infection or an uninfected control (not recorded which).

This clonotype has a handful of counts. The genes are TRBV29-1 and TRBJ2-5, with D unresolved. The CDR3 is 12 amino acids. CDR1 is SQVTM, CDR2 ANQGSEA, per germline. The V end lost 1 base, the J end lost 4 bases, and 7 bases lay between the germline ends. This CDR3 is CSVEAASETQYF. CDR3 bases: TGCAGCGTTGAAGCAGCCTCAGAGACCCAGTACTTC.

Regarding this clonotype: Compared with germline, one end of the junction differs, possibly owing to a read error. CDR3 in DNA: TGTGCCAGCAGTCTACTTAAGACGGGAGCGAATTACGTGCAGTACTTC. This translates into CASSLLKTGANYVQYF. V is TRBV28 and J is TRBJ2-7; possibly TRBD2 for D (6 bases). CDR3 length equals 16 residues. The germline gives CDR1 MDHEN, CDR2 SYDVKM.